This is a list of T cell receptor beta chains from one sample in a study of T cell repertoires in cytomegalovirus infection. Their antigen targets remain unknown. TCRdb reanalysed the reads using MiXCR and keeps one entry per CDR3 protein. The table has fewer than 1,000,000 distinct CDR3 sequences, 25% to 40% seen once; the top ten hold 13%. The sample consisted of cultured CD8+ T cells from PBMCs, taken from culture after CMV antigen stimulation. These receptors all come from a human donor in good health (CMV status not recorded). Some clones in this sample may be carry-over from other donors' samples. Both conserved end residues are part of each CDR3. D genes are given only for firm matches. The size of a clone is reported for some rows only, either as once, few or many, or as a class for expanded clones.

>TRBJ1-1|TRBD1|TRBV7-8|many
TGTGCCAGCAGCCCGACCGGGACAGGGAGGACTGAAGCTTTCTTT
CASSPTGTGRTEAFF
>TRBJ1-5|TRBD1|TRBV7-9|-
TGTGCCAGCAGCTTAGGCGGGACAGGGGTTAACAATCAGCCCCAGCATTTT
CASSLGGTGVNNQPQHF
>TRBJ2-7|-|TRBV11-2|-
TGTGCCAGCAGCTTAGTCTACCACGAGCAGTACTTC
CASSLVYHEQYF
>TRBJ1-1|TRBD1|TRBV4-2|few
TGTGCCAGCAGCCAAGCCCGACAGGGAGGACGCACTGAAGCTTTCTTT
CASSQARQGGRTEAFF
>TRBJ1-6|-|TRBV19|-
TGTGCCAGTAGTCCGGCGAGCTCCTATAATTCACCCCTCCACTTT
CASSPASSYNSPLHF
>TRBJ1-1|-|TRBV7-6|few
TGTGCCAGCGGGGACAAGTGGGCTTTCTTT
CASGDKWAFF
>TRBJ2-1|TRBD2|TRBV6-5|-
TGTGCCAGCAGTTACTCAAAAACGGGAGGTCTGGTCAATGAGCAGTTCTTC
CASSYSKTGGLVNEQFF
>TRBJ2-5|TRBD1|TRBV7-6|few
TGTGCTAGCAGCTTAGGGACAGGCCTGGAGACCCAGTACTTC
CASSLGTGLETQYF
>TRBJ2-1|-|TRBV4-1|few
TGCGCCAGCAGCCACCTCCGGCCCGACAATGAGCAGTTCTTC
CASSHLRPDNEQFF
>TRBJ1-3|-|TRBV7-9|few
TGTGCCAGCAGCACAATTGAAATCGGTGCGATAAACAGGGTTGGAAACACCATATATTTT
CASSTIEIGAINRVGNTIYF
>TRBJ2-2|-|TRBV6-5|few
TGTGCCAGCAGTTCTCAGGGGTGGAACACCGGGGAGCTGTTTTTT
CASSSQGWNTGELFF
>TRBJ1-1|-|TRBV6-6|-
TGTGCCAGCAGTCCTGCTACTTGGGCAGTCACTGAAGCTTTCTTT
CASSPATWAVTEAFF
>TRBJ2-6|-|TRBV7-9|-
TGTGCCAGCAGCTTAGCCGGGGGTGGGGCCAACGTCCTGACTTTC
CASSLAGGGANVLTF
>TRBJ2-3|-|TRBV7-6|-
TGTGCCAGCAGCTTAGCGGGGCCAGGTTTATCTAGCACAGATACGCAGTATTTT
CASSLAGPGLSSTDTQYF
>TRBJ2-1|TRBD2|TRBV7-9|-
TGTGCCAGCAGCTTAGATGTGACTAGCCACAATGAGCAGTTCTTC
CASSLDVTSHNEQFF
>TRBJ2-7|-|TRBV6-1|few
TGTGCCATCCTTTTCCCTACCGGCTACGAGCAGTACTTC
CAILFPTGYEQYF
>TRBJ2-1|TRBD1|TRBV7-6|few
TGTGCCAGCAGCTCCGACAGGGCGAATGACAATGAGCAGTTCTTC
CASSSDRANDNEQFF
>TRBJ1-1|-|TRBV10-2|-
TGCGCCAGCAGTGAGTCGCCTTTCGAAGCTTTCTTT
CASSESPFEAFF
>TRBJ1-2|TRBD1|TRBV6-1|many
TGTGCCAGCAGTGAGGCGACAGGGGGCTTCTATGGCTACACCTTC
CASSEATGGFYGYTF
>TRBJ2-1|-|TRBV12-5|few
TGTGCTAGTGGTTTGTCCGGACGGTGGGAGCAGTTCTTC
CASGLSGRWEQFF
>TRBJ2-3|-|TRBV27|few
TGTGCCAGCAGTTTACGACCAAACCGAGTCACAGATACGCAGTATTTT
CASSLRPNRVTDTQYF
>TRBJ2-3|-|TRBV27|-
TGTGCCAGCAGTTTTGGAGGGGGCGGATATACGCAGTATTTT
CASSFGGGGYTQYF
>TRBJ2-1|-|TRBV20-1|-
TGCAGTGCTACAGGGGCCCCCTACAATGAGCAGTTCTTC
CSATGAPYNEQFF
>TRBJ2-5|TRBD1|TRBV7-6|many
TGTGCCAGCAGCCTTCCCCCGCAGGGGGCTGGGAAGAGCCAAGAGACCCAGTACTTC
CASSLPPQGAGKSQETQYF
>TRBJ1-2|-|TRBV20-1|few
TGCAGTGCTAGAGATAAGACAGGCCCCGTATCACACTATGGCTACACCTTC
CSARDKTGPVSHYGYTF
>TRBJ2-1|-|TRBV7-9|few
TGTGCCAGCAGCTTAAGGACTCCACCCTACAATGAGCAGTTCTTC
CASSLRTPPYNEQFF
>TRBJ2-2|-|TRBV6-2/TRBV6-3|-
TGTGCCAGCAGTTACCCGTACGGGGAGCTGTTTTTT
CASSYPYGELFF
>TRBJ2-2|-|TRBV19|few
TGTGCCAGTAGGGGAAGGTCCCCGAACACCGGGGAGCTGTTTTTT
CASRGRSPNTGELFF
>TRBJ2-5|-|TRBV12-3/TRBV12-4|-
TGTGCCAGCAGCCCCGAGGGCGTAGAGACCCAGTACTTC
CASSPEGVETQYF
>TRBJ1-6|-|TRBV19|-
TGTGCCAGTAACGGGCGGCGGCAGAATGGTTCACCCCTCCACTTT
CASNGRRQNGSPLHF
>TRBJ2-1|TRBD2|TRBV7-6|-
TGTGCCAGCAGCTTAGGGACTAGCGGGGGGCCGGGCAATGAGCAGTTCTTC
CASSLGTSGGPGNEQFF
>TRBJ1-1|TRBD1|TRBV3-1|-
TGTGCCAGCAGCCAGGAAGGGGGCGGTGAAGCTTTCTTT
CASSQEGGGEAFF
>TRBJ2-2|-|TRBV6-8|-
TGTGCCAGCAGTAGCCGAGGCCCCGGGGAGCTGTTTTTT
CASSSRGPGELFF
>TRBJ2-3|-|TRBV7-9|few
TGTGCCAGCAGCAGAGGGGAAGATACGCAGTATTTT
CASSRGEDTQYF
>TRBJ1-2|-|TRBV7-9|-
TGTGCCAGCAGCTCACCAGGACAATTTTATCGAGATGGCTACACCTTC
CASSSPGQFYRDGYTF
>TRBJ2-7|TRBD1|TRBV10-3|-
TGTGCCATCGGGGACAGGGCAGGCGACGAGCAGTACTTC
CAIGDRAGDEQYF
>TRBJ2-5|-|TRBV15|-
TGTGCCACCAGCAGAGAGGGCACACAAGAGACCCAGTACTTC
CATSREGTQETQYF
>TRBJ2-5|TRBD2|TRBV25-1|many
TGTGCCAGCAGTGAAGCAGGACTAGCGGGGGCGGGAACCCAGTACTTC
CASSEAGLAGAGTQYF
>TRBJ2-7|TRBD1|TRBV20-1|-
TGCAGTGCTGGAGAGACAGGGTACTACGAGCAGTACTTC
CSAGETGYYEQYF
>TRBJ1-5|-|TRBV28|-
TGTGCCAGCAGTTTTTGGGGGGAGAGCAATCAGCCCCAGCATTTT
CASSFWGESNQPQHF
>TRBJ1-1|-|TRBV6-1|-
TGTGCCAGCAGTCGATCCCCCCAGGGTATGAACACTGAAGCTTTCTTT
CASSRSPQGMNTEAFF
>TRBJ2-1|-|TRBV10-3|-
TGTGCCAGCGAGAGGACAGAGAGCTCCTACAATGAGCAGTTCTTC
CASERTESSYNEQFF
>TRBJ2-5|TRBD1|TRBV7-9|-
TGTGCCAGCAGCCGCAGCTGGGACAGGGTGGAGACCCAGTACTTC
CASSRSWDRVETQYF
>TRBJ1-5|-|TRBV7-9|-
TGTGCCAGCAGCTTAGACCAGGGTGATCAGCCCCAGCATTTT
CASSLDQGDQPQHF
>TRBJ2-7|TRBD1|TRBV28|-
TGTGCCAGCAGGGTAAAACAGGGGTTCGAGCAGTACTTC
CASRVKQGFEQYF
>TRBJ1-1|-|TRBV20-1|-
TGCAGTGCTAGAGGGACGGAGGCTGAAGCTTTCTTT
CSARGTEAEAFF
>TRBJ2-2|TRBD1|TRBV7-9|-
TGTGCCAGCAGCTCAACCTCCGGGACAGTTCTTAACGGGAACACCGGGGAGCTGTTTTTT
CASSSTSGTVLNGNTGELFF
>TRBJ2-7|-|TRBV4-1|-
TGCGCCAGCAGCCAGCTCCGGGGGTTCGAGCAGTACTTC
CASSQLRGFEQYF
>TRBJ2-1|-|TRBV11-3|many
TGTGCCAGCAGCTTATGGACTGACACCAACAATGAGCAGTTCTTC
CASSLWTDTNNEQFF
>TRBJ2-2|-|TRBV12-3/TRBV12-4|-
TGTGCCAGCAGTACCCAGTATAGGCTTGGGGAGCTGTTTTTT
CASSTQYRLGELFF
>TRBJ2-1|-|TRBV19|few
TGTGCCAGTAGTATAGATCACAATTCCTACAATGAGCAGTTCTTC
CASSIDHNSYNEQFF
>TRBJ1-6|-|TRBV7-4|-
TGTGCCAGCAGACACGACGGGGCAGGGTTTTCACCCCTCCACTTT
CASRHDGAGFSPLHF
>TRBJ2-3|-|TRBV2|few
TGTGCCAGCAGTGCTCTCCCTCTGCCAGATACGCAGTATTTT
CASSALPLPDTQYF
>TRBJ1-1|TRBD1|TRBV3-1|-
TGTGCCAGCGGCCGGGACAGGGCTTATAACACTGAAGCTTTCTTT
CASGRDRAYNTEAFF
>TRBJ1-1|-|TRBV6-6|few
TGTGCCAGCAGTTACATCGAGGACACTGAAGCTTTCTTT
CASSYIEDTEAFF
>TRBJ2-1|-|TRBV4-1|-
TGCGCCAGCAGCCAAGAATCGGCTACTAACAATGAGCAGTTCTTC
CASSQESATNNEQFF
>TRBJ2-7|-|TRBV4-1|-
TGCGCCAGCAGCCATCTACAGAGGGTTTCCTACGAGCAGTACTTC
CASSHLQRVSYEQYF
>TRBJ2-5|-|TRBV6-2/TRBV6-3|-
TGTGCCAGCAGCTGGGTTGTTGGGGTTTTGGGAGAGACCCAGTACTTC
CASSWVVGVLGETQYF